One sample yielded the 30 T cell receptor beta chains listed below, sequenced in a study of T cell clones after liver transplantation. Sequenced by immunoSEQ multiplex PCR; TCRdb stores in-frame clones only, minus some. This table has about 51,000 clones, 86% appearing once. The specimen was CD8+ T cells from blood, collected 12 months after liver transplant. Source of these receptors: a human patient who received a liver transplant. Some T cells may be the graft donor's.

The chain carries TRBV25-1 and TRBJ2-7; 8 bases agree with TRBD1. The J segment lost 2 bases and the V segment lost 6 bases, leaving 3 bases of the junction unmatched. This CDR3 has 13 amino acids. Looked up from germline, CDR1 is MGHDK and CDR2 is SYGVNS. The CDR3 DNA follows: TGTGCCAGCAGGGGGACAGGCACCTACGAGCAGTACTTC. Protein product: CASRGTGTYEQYF.

The chain joins TRBV30 to TRBJ2-5; 7 nucleotides line up with TRBD1. The germline V gene has CDR1 GTSNPN and CDR2 SVGIG (reference sequence). The V segment lost 2 bases and the J segment 1 base; nucleotides outside the gene matches: 4. The length of the CDR3 is 14 residues. The CDR3: CAWSTTGAQETQYF. In DNA form, the CDR3 reads TGTGCCTGGAGTACTACAGGGGCCCAAGAGACCCAGTACTTC.

The chain uses TRBV28 and TRBJ2-7; possibly TRBD2 for D (6 bases). The V gene lost 3 bases and the J gene lost 3 bases, with 12 bases spanning the gap. In germline, CDR1 is MDHEN, CDR2 SYDVKM. This CDR3 is 14 amino acids long. CDR3 sequence reads: CASSFGPSVYEQYF. The CDR3 DNA is TGTGCCAGCAGTTTCGGCCCTAGCGTCTACGAGCAGTACTTC. Full variable domain (outside the CDR3, taken from reference TRBV28 and TRBJ2-7): DVKVTQSSRYLVKRTGEKVFLECVQDMDHENMFWYRQDPGLGLRLIYFSYDVKMKEKGDIPEGYSVSREKKERFSLILESASTNQTSMYLCASSFGPSVYEQYFGPGTRLTVT.

The genes are TRBV7-2 and TRBJ1-1; D not resolved. The V end lost 5 bases, the J end lost 4 bases, and 8 bases lay between the germline ends. The CDR3 loop spans 12 amino acids. Germline assignment: CDR1 SGHTA and CDR2 FQGNSA. CDR3 residues: CASSGSATEAFF. CDR3 coding DNA: TGTGCCAGCAGCGGGTCAGCCACTGAAGCTTTCTTT. Filled out from reference TRBV7-2 and TRBJ1-1, the complete variable domain reads GAGVSQSPSNKVTEKGKDVELRCDPISGHTALYWYRQSLGQGLEFLIYFQGNSAPDKSGLPSDRFSAERTGGSVSTLTIQRTQQEDSAVYLCASSGSATEAFFGQGTRLTVV.

This chain links TRBV28 with TRBJ2-5, with 11 bases that match TRBD2. CDR3 length equals 16 residues. V was clipped by 3 bases and J by 1 base; unmatched bases: 4. Germline CDR1 MDHEN, CDR2 SYDVKM. DNA of the CDR3: TGTGCCAGCAGTTTTGCGGGACTAGCGGCCCAAGAGACCCAGTACTTC. Amino acids: CASSFAGLAAQETQYF.

V is TRBV28 and J is TRBJ1-1; the D is unclear. Between the trimmed V and J ends, which lost 1 base and 0 bases, there was a span of 6 bases. Germline values: CDR1 MDHEN, CDR2 SYDVKM. This CDR3 contains 14 residues. The DNA of the CDR3 is TGTGCCAGCAGTTTATTCGGGGTGAACACTGAAGCTTTCTTT. Protein: CASSLFGVNTEAFF.

This chain connects TRBV5-4 to TRBJ2-7; D gene unclear. Per the germline V gene, CDR1 is SGHNT and CDR2 is YYREEE (reference sequence). V lost 0 bases and J lost 2, with 9 bases in between. CDR3 size: 14 residues. The CDR3 is CASSLGTTPYEQYF. The DNA of the CDR3 is TGTGCCAGCAGCTTGGGGACGACGCCCTACGAGCAGTACTTC.

This sequence joins TRBV7-8 and TRBJ2-7, with no clear D. The CDR3 totals 14 residues. The germline V gene encodes CDR1 SGHVS and CDR2 FQNEAQ. V shed 4 bases and J shed 0 bases, with 10 bases lying between them. CDR3: CASSSRMSSYEQYF. The CDR3 nucleotides read TGTGCCAGCAGCTCCAGAATGAGCTCCTACGAGCAGTACTTC.

CDR3 sequence (DNA): TGCGCCAGCAGCCGGGACTACGCCTACGAGCAGTACTTC. This translates into CASSRDYAYEQYF. The chain joins TRBV5-1 to TRBJ2-7; 7 positions agree with TRBD2. The CDR3 is made up of 13 amino acids. Germline loops: CDR1 SGHRS, CDR2 YFSETQ. V shed 4 bases, J shed 2 bases, and the junction held 3 bases outside the gene matches. Full variable domain (remainder filled in from reference TRBV5-1 and TRBJ2-7): KAGVTQTPRYLIKTRGQQVTLSCSPISGHRSVSWYQQTPGQGLQFLFEYFSETQRNKGNFPGRFSGRQFSNSRSEMNVSTLELGDSALYLCASSRDYAYEQYFGPGTRLTVT.

This sequence joins TRBV6-1 and TRBJ1-2; a possible D gene is TRBD1 (6 bases). This CDR3 has 14 amino acids. Germline V lookup: CDR1 MNHNS, CDR2 SASEGT. V lost 3 bases, J lost 8 bases, and 16 bases lay in between. This chain's CDR3 is CASSDVGGGPGYTF. CDR3 bases: TGTGCCAGCAGTGACGTTGGGGGGGGGCCCGGCTACACCTTC.

This clone occurred once. The V gene is TRBV19, the J gene TRBJ1-1; the D is unclear. Trimming took off 5 bases at V and 1 base at J, with 14 bases between the two ends. Germline V lookup: CDR1 LNHDA, CDR2 SQIVND (reference sequence). The CDR3 contains 15 residues. This CDR3 is CASSVSGGGNTEAFF. The CDR3 nucleotides are TGTGCCAGTAGTGTATCCGGAGGTGGGAACACTGAAGCTTTCTTT.

CDR3 loop: CASSLAGSSYEQYF. CDR3 bases: TGTGCCAGCAGCTTAGCGGGAAGCTCCTACGAGCAGTACTTC. This chain connects TRBV9 to TRBJ2-7; the match to TRBD2 covers 8 bases. The V and J ends lost 4 bases and 0 bases, in that order; junction bases with no gene match: 3. The V gene's germline CDR1 is SGDLS and CDR2 YYNGEE. This CDR3 comprises 14 residues.

V usage is TRBV27 and J usage is TRBJ2-7; D is perhaps TRBD1 or TRBD2 (6 bases each). Germline assignment: CDR1 MNHEY and CDR2 SMNVEV (reference sequence). The CDR3 loop spans 16 amino acids. V lost 5 bases, J lost 7 bases, and 24 bases lay in between. The CDR3 region has the DNA TGTGCCAGCAGTGCAACCGGGACGTGGGGGGCATTGGAGCAGTACTTC. This translates into CASSATGTWGALEQYF.

The chain couples TRBV7-9 to TRBJ2-7; no definite D call. The germline V gene has CDR1 SEHNR and CDR2 FQNEAQ (reference sequence). V was shortened by 0 bases and J by 1 base, with 7 bases between the two germline ends. This CDR3 comprises 14 residues. CDR3 protein: CASSLADGSYEQYF. The CDR3 coding sequence is TGTGCCAGCAGCTTAGCTGACGGTTCCTACGAGCAGTACTTC.

This clone was seen a handful of times. This chain joins TRBV4-1 and TRBJ1-1; possible D gene TRBD1, 6 bases. The V gene lost 7 bases and the J gene lost 1 base, with 16 bases spanning the gap. Germline V gene data show CDR1 as MGHRA and CDR2 as YSYEKL. This CDR3 region has 15 residues. The CDR3 is CASTFSQGGNTEAFF. The DNA for the CDR3 is TGCGCCAGCACCTTCTCACAGGGAGGGAACACTGAAGCTTTCTTT.

V usage is TRBV29-1 and J usage is TRBJ2-1; 8 nucleotides agree with TRBD2. Germline V gene sequence: CDR1 SQVTM, CDR2 ANQGSEA. The J segment lost 6 bases and the V segment lost 1 base, leaving 11 bases of the junction unmatched. The CDR3 is made up of 16 amino acids. This CDR3 reads CSVEGSGTSFINEQFF. CDR3 bases: TGCAGCGTTGAAGGCTCCGGGACTAGTTTTATCAATGAGCAGTTCTTC.

The chain is built from TRBV6-4 and TRBJ2-1, with TRBD2 identical over 11 bases. The CDR3 length is 15 residues. Unmatched junction bases numbered 9, after V lost 6 bases and J lost 8 bases. Per the germline V gene, CDR1 is MRHNA and CDR2 is SNTAGT. CDR3 sequence reads: CASSTTSGSGDEQFF. The CDR3 DNA sequence: TGTGCCAGCAGCACTACTAGCGGGAGTGGGGATGAGCAGTTCTTC.

V is TRBV27 and J is TRBJ2-2; 8 bases fit TRBD2. Trimming removed 4 bases from V and 7 bases from J; junction bases left unmatched: 17. The CDR3 has 18 residues. Germline loops: CDR1 MNHEY, CDR2 SMNVEV (reference sequence). CDR3: CASSSPPNSGINNGELFF. DNA of the CDR3: TGTGCCAGCAGTTCTCCTCCCAATAGCGGGATTAATAACGGGGAGCTGTTTTTT.

This rearrangement joins TRBV6-6 to TRBJ1-1, with TRBD1 matching 7 bases. CDR3 length: 14 residues. The trim removed 7 bases at V and 4 bases at J, leaving 9 bases unmatched. Germline V gene data show CDR1 as MNHNY and CDR2 as SVGAGI (reference sequence). The CDR3 loop reads CASNFFTGATEAFF. The DNA for the CDR3 is TGTGCCAGCAATTTTTTCACAGGGGCCACTGAAGCTTTCTTT.

By proportion, this clone is medium-sized. The chain employs TRBV15 and TRBJ2-1, with TRBD1 as a possible D gene (6 bases). The CDR3 runs 16 residues. Per the germline V gene, CDR1 is LNHNV and CDR2 is YYDKDF (reference sequence). V was clipped by 0 bases and J by 4 bases, with 13 bases between them. The CDR3 here is CATSRDQADRYNEQFF. The CDR3 DNA reads TGTGCCACCAGCAGAGATCAAGCGGACAGATACAATGAGCAGTTCTTC. The full variable domain, completed using reference TRBV15 and TRBJ2-1, is DAMVIQNPRYQVTQFGKPVTLSCSQTLNHNVMYWYQQKSSQAPKLLFHYYDKDFNNEADTPDNFQSRRPNTSFCFLDIRSPGLGDTAMYLCATSRDQADRYNEQFFGPGTRLTVL.

The chain joins TRBV5-8 to TRBJ2-1, with D unresolved. The CDR3 has 16 residues. CDR1 is SGHTS and CDR2 is YDEGEE in the germline V gene. Trimming removed 2 bases from V and 8 bases from J, with 20 bases in between. The CDR3 here is CASSFRADLLADEQFF. CDR3 nucleotide sequence: TGTGCCAGCAGCTTTCGGGCGGATCTCTTAGCTGATGAGCAGTTCTTC.

The rearrangement links TRBV6-5 to TRBJ1-1; 7 nucleotides match TRBD1. Germline V CDR1 and CDR2: MNHEY, SVGAGI. V was clipped by 5 bases and J by 4 bases; unmatched bases: 10. This CDR3 region has 15 residues. CDR3 region: CASSQSQGRITEAFF. CDR3 DNA sequence: TGTGCCAGCAGTCAATCACAGGGGAGGATCACTGAAGCTTTCTTT.

V gene TRBV6-4 combines with J gene TRBJ2-1; 10 bases are a match to TRBD2. Germline CDR1 reads MRHNA; CDR2 reads SNTAGT. V shed 5 bases and J 8 bases; nucleotides not matched to a gene: 6. CDR3 length equals 14 residues. CDR3 bases: TGTGCCAGCAGTTGGGGGCTAGCGGGAGATGAGCAGTTCTTC. This translates into CASSWGLAGDEQFF.

V gene TRBV7-2 combines with J gene TRBJ1-2; 10 bases align to TRBD1. The CDR3 extends over 17 amino acids. The ends lost 3 bases at V and 4 bases at J; junction bases unmatched: 11. Germline loops: CDR1 SGHTA, CDR2 FQGNSA. Here the CDR3 DNA reads TGTGCCAGCAGCTTGGGGACAGGGGCAATCTTAATCTATGGCTACACCTTC. Translating it yields CASSLGTGAILIYGYTF.

This chain joins TRBV29-1 and TRBJ2-7; unclear D gene. The germline V gene has CDR1 SQVTM and CDR2 ANQGSEA. Between the trimmed V and J ends, which lost 0 bases and 6 bases, there was a span of 3 bases. The CDR3 is 10 residues long. CDR3 region: CSVEDGEQYF. The DNA for the CDR3 is TGCAGCGTTGAAGACGGCGAGCAGTACTTC.

V gene TRBV6-5 combines with J gene TRBJ2-1; D unresolved. Germline CDR1 and CDR2: MNHEY and SVGAGI. This CDR3 region has 11 residues. V was trimmed by 7 bases and J by 7 bases, leaving 8 bases between them. The CDR3 region has the DNA TGTGCCAGCATGTGGGTGAATGAGCAGTTCTTC. This codes for CASMWVNEQFF.

The V call is TRBV4-1, the J call TRBJ1-1; D unresolved. Germline V gives CDR1 MGHRA, CDR2 YSYEKL. This CDR3 spans 13 amino acids. With 4 bases removed from V and 6 bases from J, the gap between germline ends came to 12 bases. The CDR3 is CASSPPSGAEAFF. The CDR3 region has the DNA TGCGCCAGCAGCCCCCCTAGCGGGGCTGAAGCTTTCTTT.

The chain is built from TRBV20-1 and TRBJ2-1; D remains ambiguous. Trimming left V 5 bases short and J 4 bases short, with 3 bases between. The length of the CDR3 is 10 residues. Germline loops: CDR1 DFQATT, CDR2 SNEGSKA (reference sequence). The CDR3 sequence is CSAGYNEQFF. Here the CDR3 DNA reads TGCAGTGCTGGATACAATGAGCAGTTCTTC.

This chain links TRBV27 with TRBJ2-7; tentative D call: TRBD2 (5 bases). Germline-derived CDR1 and CDR2 are MNHEY and SMNVEV (reference sequence). V lost 0 bases and J lost 3, with 12 bases in between. The CDR3 consists of 15 residues. The CDR3 protein is CASSLSMSGFYEQYF. The CDR3 DNA follows: TGTGCCAGCAGTTTATCGATGTCGGGGTTCTACGAGCAGTACTTC.

The chain employs TRBV11-2 and TRBJ1-1; D call uncertain. CDR1 is SGHAT, CDR2 FQNNGV, per germline. V was clipped by 3 bases and J by 7 bases, with 9 bases between them. This CDR3 has 12 residues. The CDR3 spells CASSFAGSEAFF. CDR3 coding DNA: TGTGCCAGCAGCTTCGCGGGGAGTGAAGCTTTCTTT.